This T cell receptor beta chain was obtained from a study of shared clonotypes between healthy human individuals. The table came from immunoSEQ multiplex PCR; TCRdb's copy has only in-frame clones and leaves some out. The sample lists more than 550,000 clones; roughly 94% were seen once. Trimming stripped 4 bases from V and 8 bases from J, with 14 bases between. The CDR3 contains 13 residues. Per the germline V gene, CDR1 is MGHDK and CDR2 is SYGVNS. Naive CD8 cells, CD45RO-negative and positively selected for CCR7, excluded terminally differentiated effector memory CD45RA+ cells. This clonotype was obtained from a man younger than 45 in good health. This chain connects TRBV25-1 to TRBJ1-2, with a tentative D call TRBD1 (5 bases). Material: naive CD8+ T cells sorted from blood. As DNA, the CDR3 is TGTGCCAGCAGTGTTGGTGGGGCGCGAGGCTACACCTTC. This encodes CASSVGGARGYTF.